This T cell receptor (beta chain) was retrieved from a study of blood T cell repertoires in COVID-19. Study-wide background: Samples taken during acute and convalescent COVID-19 were collected in the United States, Italy and Spain. PBMCs, B-cell-depleted T cells, or T cells were the source of the cDNA or gDNA that made up the material.

TCRdb's table, derived via immunoSEQ multiplex PCR, lists solely in-frame clones and lacks some. The repertoire holds some 260,000 clones, with around nine tenths as singletons. The CDR3 has 16 amino acids. V was clipped by 5 bases and J by 0 bases, with 14 bases between them. The V gene's germline CDR1 is MDHEN and CDR2 SYDVKM. The sample taken for sequencing was peripheral blood. The V and J genes are TRBV28 and TRBJ1-5; D unclear. This sequence originates from a woman in her forties who had recovered from COVID-19. CDR3 residues: CASSPRAAYSNQPQHF. In nucleotides, the CDR3 is TGTGCCAGCAGTCCTCGTGCAGCGTATAGCAATCAGCCCCAGCATTTT.